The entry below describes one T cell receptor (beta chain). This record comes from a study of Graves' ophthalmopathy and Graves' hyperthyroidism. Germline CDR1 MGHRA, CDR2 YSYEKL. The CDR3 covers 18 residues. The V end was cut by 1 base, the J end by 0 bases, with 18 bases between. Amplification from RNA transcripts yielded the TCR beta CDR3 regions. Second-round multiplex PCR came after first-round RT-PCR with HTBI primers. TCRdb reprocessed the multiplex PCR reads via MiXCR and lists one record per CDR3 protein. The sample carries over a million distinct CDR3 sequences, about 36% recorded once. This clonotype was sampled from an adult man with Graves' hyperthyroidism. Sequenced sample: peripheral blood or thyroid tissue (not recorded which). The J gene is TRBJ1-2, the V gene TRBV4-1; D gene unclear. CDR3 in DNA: TGCGCCAGCAGCCAAGTTGGTCAGACTAGATGGACTAACTATGGCTACACCTTC. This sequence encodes CASSQVGQTRWTNYGYTF.